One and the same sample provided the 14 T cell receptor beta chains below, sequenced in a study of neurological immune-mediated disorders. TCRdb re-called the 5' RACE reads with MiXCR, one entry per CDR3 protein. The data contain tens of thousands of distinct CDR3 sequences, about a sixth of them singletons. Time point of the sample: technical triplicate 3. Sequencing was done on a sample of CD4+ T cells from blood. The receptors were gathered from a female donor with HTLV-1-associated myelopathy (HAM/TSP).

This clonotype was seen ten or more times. The CDR3, as DNA: TGTGCCAGCAGCCAAAAAGGCGGTGAGCAGTTCTTC. Its protein product is CASSQKGGEQFF. The chain joins TRBV3-1 to TRBJ2-1, with D unresolved. There are 12 residues in the CDR3. With 2 bases removed from V and 9 bases from J, the gap between germline ends came to 8 bases. The germline V gene encodes CDR1 LGHDT and CDR2 YNNKEL (reference sequence).

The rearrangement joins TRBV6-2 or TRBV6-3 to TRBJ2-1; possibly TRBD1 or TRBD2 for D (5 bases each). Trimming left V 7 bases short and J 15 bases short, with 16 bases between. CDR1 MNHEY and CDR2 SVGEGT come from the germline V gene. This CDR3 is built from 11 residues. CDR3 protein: CASTDRDDTFF. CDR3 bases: TGTGCCAGCACCGATCGGGACGACACGTTCTTC.

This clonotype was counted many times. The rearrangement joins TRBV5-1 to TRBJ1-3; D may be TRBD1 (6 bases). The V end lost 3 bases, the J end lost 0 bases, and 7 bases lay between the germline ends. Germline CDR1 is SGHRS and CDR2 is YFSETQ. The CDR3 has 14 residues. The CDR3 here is CASSSQGSGNTIYF. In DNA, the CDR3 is TGCGCCAGCAGCTCACAGGGCTCTGGAAACACCATATATTTT.

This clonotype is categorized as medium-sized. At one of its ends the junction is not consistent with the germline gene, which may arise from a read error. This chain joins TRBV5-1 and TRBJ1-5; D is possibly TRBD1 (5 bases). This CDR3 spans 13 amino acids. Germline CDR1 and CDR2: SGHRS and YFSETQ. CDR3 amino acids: CASRDRLDQPHHF. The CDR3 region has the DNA TGCGCCAGCAGAGACAGACTTGATCAGCCCCATCATTTT. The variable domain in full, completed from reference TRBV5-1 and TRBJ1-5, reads KAGVTQTPRYLIKTRGQQVTLSCSPISGHRSVSWYQQTPGQGLQFLFEYFSETQRNKGNFPGRFSGRQFSNSRSEMNVSTLELGDSALYLCASRDRLDQPHHFGDGTRLSIL.

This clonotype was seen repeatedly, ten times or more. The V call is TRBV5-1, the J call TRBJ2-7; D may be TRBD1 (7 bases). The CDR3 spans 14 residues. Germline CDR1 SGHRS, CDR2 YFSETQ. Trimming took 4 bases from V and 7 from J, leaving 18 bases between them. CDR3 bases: TGCGCCAGCAGCGGCGGGACAGTCAAGGCAGAGCAGTACTTC. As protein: CASSGGTVKAEQYF.

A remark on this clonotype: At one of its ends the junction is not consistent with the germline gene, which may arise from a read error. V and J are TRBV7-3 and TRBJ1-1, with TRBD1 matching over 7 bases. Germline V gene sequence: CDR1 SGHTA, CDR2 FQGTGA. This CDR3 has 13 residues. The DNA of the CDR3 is TGTGCCAGCAGCTTCCGACAGGGCGGTGAAGATTTTTTT. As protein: CASSFRQGGEDFF.

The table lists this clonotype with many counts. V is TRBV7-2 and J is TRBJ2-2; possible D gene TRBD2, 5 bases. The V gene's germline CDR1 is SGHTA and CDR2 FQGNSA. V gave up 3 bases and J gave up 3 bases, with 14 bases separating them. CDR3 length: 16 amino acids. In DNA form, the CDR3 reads TGTGCCAGCAGCTTCAGCGGTATAAGTGACACCGGGGAGCTGTTTTTT. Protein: CASSFSGISDTGELFF.

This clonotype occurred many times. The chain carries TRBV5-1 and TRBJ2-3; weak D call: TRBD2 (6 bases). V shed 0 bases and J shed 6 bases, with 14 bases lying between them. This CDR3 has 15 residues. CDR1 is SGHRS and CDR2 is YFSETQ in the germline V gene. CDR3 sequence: CASSLEGSGLDTQYF. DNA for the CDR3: TGCGCCAGCAGCTTGGAGGGGAGCGGGCTTGATACGCAGTATTTT.

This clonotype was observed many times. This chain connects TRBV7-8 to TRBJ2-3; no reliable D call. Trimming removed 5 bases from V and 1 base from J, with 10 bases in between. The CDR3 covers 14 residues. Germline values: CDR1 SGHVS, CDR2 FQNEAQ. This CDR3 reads CASSLREGTDTQYF. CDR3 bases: TGTGCCAGCAGCCTCAGAGAAGGCACAGATACGCAGTATTTT.

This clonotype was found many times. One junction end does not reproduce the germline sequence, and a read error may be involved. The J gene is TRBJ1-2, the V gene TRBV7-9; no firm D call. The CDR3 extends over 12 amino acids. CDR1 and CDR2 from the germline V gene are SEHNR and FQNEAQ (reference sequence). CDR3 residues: CASSLGIYGYTF. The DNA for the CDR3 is TGTGCCAGCAGTTTAGGAATCTATGGCTACACCTTC.

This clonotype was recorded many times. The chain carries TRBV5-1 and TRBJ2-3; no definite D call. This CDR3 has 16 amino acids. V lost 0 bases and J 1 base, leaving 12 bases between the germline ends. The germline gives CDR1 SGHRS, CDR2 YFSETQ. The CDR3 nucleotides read TGCGCCAGCAGCTTGGATGCCGACCCCGGCACAGATACGCAGTATTTT. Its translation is CASSLDADPGTDTQYF. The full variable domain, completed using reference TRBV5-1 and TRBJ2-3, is KAGVTQTPRYLIKTRGQQVTLSCSPISGHRSVSWYQQTPGQGLQFLFEYFSETQRNKGNFPGRFSGRQFSNSRSEMNVSTLELGDSALYLCASSLDADPGTDTQYFGPGTRLTVL.

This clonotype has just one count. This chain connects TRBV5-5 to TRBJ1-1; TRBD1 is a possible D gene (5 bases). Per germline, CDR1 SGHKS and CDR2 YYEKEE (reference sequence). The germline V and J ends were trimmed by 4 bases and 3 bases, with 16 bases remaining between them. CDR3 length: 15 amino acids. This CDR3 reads CASSGTWGMYTEAFF. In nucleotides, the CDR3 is TGTGCCAGCAGCGGCACATGGGGCATGTACACTGAAGCTTTCTTT.

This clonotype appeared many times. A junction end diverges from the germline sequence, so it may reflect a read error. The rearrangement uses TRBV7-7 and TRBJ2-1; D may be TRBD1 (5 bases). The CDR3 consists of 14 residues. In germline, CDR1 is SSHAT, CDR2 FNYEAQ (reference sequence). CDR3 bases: TGTGCTAGCAGCTTAGGGGCGATCAACAATGAGCAGTTCTTC. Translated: CASSLGAINNEQFF.

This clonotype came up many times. CDR3 bases: TGCAGTGCGAGGATCAGGGGGTCGGGAAATTCACCCCTCCACTTT. It codes for CSARIRGSGNSPLHF. This sequence joins TRBV20-1 and TRBJ1-6, with 7 bases identical to TRBD1. The CDR3 runs to 15 residues. Trimming took 6 bases from V and 7 from J; bases not matched to a gene: 12. Germline CDR1 reads DFQATT; CDR2 reads SNEGSKA (reference sequence).